What follows are 28 T cell receptor beta chains derived from one specimen sequenced in a study of blood T cell repertoires in COVID-19. Libraries were prepared by immunoSEQ multiplex PCR; TCRdb keeps only in-frame clonotypes and omits some of them. The sample includes 150,000 to 160,000 clones, around 83% seen only once; the top ten take around 10%. The sequenced sample consisted of peripheral blood. The receptors come from a woman in her sixties with COVID-19, enrolled during active disease.

The CDR3 spells CASSLQTGLATEAFF. The CDR3 DNA follows: TGTGCCAGCAGCCTTCAGACAGGCCTGGCCACTGAAGCTTTCTTT. V gene TRBV6-5 combines with J gene TRBJ1-1; TRBD1 is a possible D gene (6 bases). The CDR3 is 15 amino acids. Germline lookup yields CDR1 MNHEY and CDR2 SVGAGI. V was shortened by 6 bases and J by 4 bases, with 18 bases between the two germline ends.

The rearrangement uses TRBV2 and TRBJ1-2, with 9 positions matching TRBD1. The CDR3 consists of 15 residues. Trimming cost V 7 bases and J 7 bases; bases outside gene matches: 13. Germline CDR1 and CDR2: SNHLY and FYNNEI. CDR3 in DNA: TGTGCCAGCACCTACCCAACAGGGGGCGCGGGTGGCTACACCTTC. Amino acids: CASTYPTGGAGGYTF.

The genes are TRBV7-3 and TRBJ1-2, with TRBD1 matching 10 bases. CDR3 length equals 15 residues. Trimming removed 4 bases from V and 5 bases from J; junction bases left unmatched: 7. Germline V gene lookup returns CDR1 SGHTA and CDR2 FQGTGA. CDR3 in DNA: TGTGCCAGCAGCTCGGGACAGGGGACTGAGTATGGCTACACCTTC. It translates to CASSSGQGTEYGYTF. Together with reference TRBV7-3 and TRBJ1-2, the CDR3 gives the full variable domain: GAGVSQTPSNKVTEKGKYVELRCDPISGHTALYWYRQSLGQGPEFLIYFQGTGAADDSGLPNDRFFAVRPEGSVSTLKIQRTERGDSAVYLCASSSGQGTEYGYTFGSGTRLTVV.

This clone was recorded only once. Other DNA variants within this sample encode the same CDR3. CDR3 bases: TGTGCCAGCAGTTTGAGCGGGAGCACTGAAGCTTTCTTT. The encoded protein is CASSLSGSTEAFF. The genes are TRBV12-3 or TRBV12-4 and TRBJ1-1, with unresolved D. The CDR3 contains 13 residues. Between the trimmed V and J ends, which lost 3 bases and 4 bases, there was a span of 9 bases.

The V and J genes are TRBV18 and TRBJ2-1; D remains ambiguous. The CDR3 runs 13 residues. Germline CDR1 is KGHSH and CDR2 is LQKENI. V lost 3 bases and J 4 bases, leaving 7 bases between the germline ends. The CDR3 nucleotides are TGTGCCAGCTCACCCCCTTCTTACAATGAGCAGTTCTTC. It is translated as CASSPPSYNEQFF. Full variable domain (remainder filled in from reference TRBV18 and TRBJ2-1): NAGVMQNPRHLVRRRGQEARLRCSPMKGHSHVYWYRQLPEEGLKFMVYLQKENIIDESGMPKERFSAEFPKEGPSILRIQQVVRGDSAAYFCASSPPSYNEQFFGPGTRLTVL.

V usage is TRBV4-2 and J usage is TRBJ1-1; TRBD1 aligns across 10 bases. This CDR3 has 14 residues. CDR1 LGHNA and CDR2 YNFKEQ come from the germline V gene. The junction had 5 bases not matched to a gene; V was cut back by 4 bases and J by 6 bases. The CDR3 protein is CASSRGQGSSEAFF. CDR3 coding DNA: TGTGCCAGCAGCCGGGGACAGGGGAGTTCTGAAGCTTTCTTT.

V is TRBV29-1 and J is TRBJ1-1; TRBD1 aligns across 8 bases. Germline values: CDR1 SQVTM, CDR2 ANQGSEA. This CDR3 has 11 residues. Germline trimming cut 7 bases from V and 7 bases from J; bases unmatched to any gene: 5. The CDR3 nucleotides read TGCAGCGCAGGACAGGGAAGTGAAGCTTTCTTT. This encodes CSAGQGSEAFF. The full variable domain, in which reference TRBV29-1 and TRBJ1-1 provide the parts outside the CDR3, is SAVISQKPSRDICQRGTSLTIQCQVDSQVTMMFWYRQQPGQSLTLIATANQGSEATYESGFVIDKFPISRPNLTFSTLTVSNMSPEDSSIYLCSAGQGSEAFFGQGTRLTVV.

The gene calls are TRBV5-5 and TRBJ1-4; D is ambiguous. From germline, CDR1 is SGHKS and CDR2 YYEKEE (reference sequence). The V end lost 7 bases, the J end lost 0 bases, and 7 bases lay between the germline ends. The CDR3 extends over 13 amino acids. The CDR3 reads CASSRATNEKLFF. DNA of the CDR3: TGTGCCAGCTCCCGGGCAACTAATGAAAAACTGTTTTTT.

This clone was found once. The chain uses TRBV19 and TRBJ2-5, with D possibly TRBD1 on 6 matching bases. Germline CDR1 is LNHDA and CDR2 is SQIVND (reference sequence). Deletions cut 5 bases from V and 7 bases from J, with 11 bases between. This CDR3 is built from 12 residues. The CDR3 DNA is TGTGCCAGTAGTTCAGGGGAAGGGACCCAGTACTTC. Protein product: CASSSGEGTQYF. Full variable domain (missing parts from reference TRBV19 and TRBJ2-5): DGGITQSPKYLFRKEGQNVTLSCEQNLNHDAMYWYRQDPGQGLRLIYYSQIVNDFQKGDIAEGYSVSREKKESFPLTVTSAQKNPTAFYLCASSSGEGTQYFGPGTRLLVL.

The chain has TRBV10-3 and TRBJ1-5; weak D call: TRBD1 (6 bases). The length of the CDR3 is 15 residues. Per germline, CDR1 ENHRY and CDR2 SYGVKD. Trimming stripped 4 bases from V and 7 bases from J, with 17 bases between. The CDR3 protein is CAISASGARGQPQHF. In DNA form, the CDR3 reads TGTGCCATCAGTGCATCAGGGGCTAGGGGACAGCCCCAGCATTTT.

The rearrangement uses TRBV10-3 and TRBJ1-1; D remains ambiguous. The germline V gene has CDR1 ENHRY and CDR2 SYGVKD. Trimming stripped 3 bases from V and 1 base from J, with 6 bases between. This CDR3 region has 13 residues. The CDR3 protein is CAISDTGNTEAFF. Written as DNA, the CDR3 is TGTGCCATCAGTGACACGGGGAACACTGAAGCTTTCTTT.

This sequence joins TRBV2 and TRBJ2-2, with TRBD2 matching 11 bases. Germline V gives CDR1 SNHLY, CDR2 FYNNEI. The V gene end was trimmed by 4 bases and the J gene end by 3 bases; junction bases not matched to a gene: 4. The CDR3 has 16 residues. The CDR3 DNA sequence: TGTGCCAGCAGTGTACTAGCGGGGGCCTACACCGGGGAGCTGTTTTTT. As protein: CASSVLAGAYTGELFF.

The chain employs TRBV19 and TRBJ1-2; 7 nucleotides line up with TRBD1. V was clipped by 5 bases and J by 3 bases; unmatched bases: 3. This CDR3 has 13 residues. Germline V gives CDR1 LNHDA, CDR2 SQIVND (reference sequence). This CDR3 reads CASSPDRDYGYTF. The CDR3 DNA follows: TGTGCCAGTAGTCCAGACAGGGACTATGGCTACACCTTC.

The chain combines TRBV25-1 with TRBJ1-2; 7 positions agree with TRBD1. This CDR3 spans 14 amino acids. Per the germline V gene, CDR1 is MGHDK and CDR2 is SYGVNS. With 5 bases clipped from V and 5 bases from J, the junction kept 8 bases outside the gene matches. The CDR3 sequence is CASSTTGQAYGYTF. CDR3 in DNA: TGTGCCAGCAGTACTACCGGACAGGCTTATGGCTACACCTTC.

This chain uses TRBV27 with TRBJ1-2, with 9 positions matching TRBD1. This CDR3 has 14 residues. CDR1 is MNHEY, CDR2 SMNVEV, per germline (reference sequence). After removal of 4 bases from V and 4 bases from J, the junction contained 4 bases not matched to a gene. CDR3 protein: CASSSGQGGYGYTF. The DNA for the CDR3 is TGTGCCAGCAGTTCGGGACAGGGAGGCTATGGCTACACCTTC.

This clone was seen only a few times. The gene calls are TRBV19 and TRBJ1-2; tentatively, D is TRBD1 (6 bases). The CDR3 spans 14 residues. V was cut by 4 bases and J by 0 bases, with 9 bases left in between. Germline V gene data show CDR1 as LNHDA and CDR2 as SQIVND (reference sequence). This CDR3 is CASSKQGANYGYTF. Written as DNA, the CDR3 is TGTGCCAGTAGTAAACAGGGAGCTAACTATGGCTACACCTTC.

The V call is TRBV12-3 or TRBV12-4, the J call TRBJ1-6; tentative D call: TRBD1 (5 bases). V was pared by 8 bases and J by 4 bases, with 9 bases between. CDR3 length: 13 amino acids. CDR3 loop: CASVQVYNSPLHF. The CDR3 DNA reads as TGTGCCAGCGTACAGGTTTATAATTCACCCCTCCACTTT.

This chain joins TRBV10-1 and TRBJ1-1; TRBD1 is a possible D gene (6 bases). Trimming stripped 3 bases from V and 1 base from J, with 6 bases between. This CDR3 spans 13 amino acids. Per germline, CDR1 WNHNN and CDR2 SYGVQD (reference sequence). The CDR3 here is CASSDRGNTEAFF. The DNA of the CDR3 is TGCGCCAGCAGTGACAGGGGGAACACTGAAGCTTTCTTT.

This clone has just one count. CDR3 amino acids: CASGYSGGSQETQYF. The CDR3 DNA is TGTGCCAGCGGTTATAGCGGGGGGTCACAAGAGACCCAGTACTTC. The V and J genes are TRBV3-1 (or the pseudogene TRBV3-2) and TRBJ2-5; 10 bases are a match to TRBD2. This CDR3 has 15 residues. Trimming at V came to 8 bases and at J to 2 bases, leaving 8 bases not matched to a gene. Germline loops: CDR1 LGHDT, CDR2 YNNKEL (reference sequence).

J is TRBJ2-1 and V is TRBV4-2, with 8 bases identical to TRBD2. CDR1 and CDR2 from the germline V gene are LGHNA and YNFKEQ. With 4 bases clipped from V and 7 bases from J, the junction kept 6 bases outside the gene matches. There are 14 residues in the CDR3. CDR3 residues: CASSLVAGKNEQFF. The CDR3 DNA reads as TGTGCCAGCAGCCTAGTAGCGGGGAAGAATGAGCAGTTCTTC.

The rearrangement joins TRBV9 to TRBJ2-5, with TRBD1 matching 7 bases. Germline-derived CDR1 and CDR2 are SGDLS and YYNGEE. CDR3 size: 13 residues. Losses at the gene ends were 3 bases for V and 5 bases for J; bases not matched to a gene: 4. CDR3 amino acids: CASSERGQETQYF. CDR3 coding DNA: TGTGCCAGCAGCGAAAGGGGGCAGGAGACCCAGTACTTC.

This chain uses TRBV9 with TRBJ2-5; 7 bases align to TRBD2. The CDR3 sequence is 14 residues long. J was trimmed by 0 bases and V by 3 bases; bases with no gene match: 2. Germline assignment: CDR1 SGDLS and CDR2 YYNGEE. CDR3 DNA: TGTGCCAGCAGCGCTCTAGCGGACCAAGAGACCCAGTACTTC. This codes for CASSALADQETQYF.

The chain joins TRBV19 to TRBJ2-1, with 12 bases identical to TRBD2. CDR1 and CDR2 from the germline V gene are LNHDA and SQIVND (reference sequence). Trimming removed 6 bases from V and 3 bases from J; junction bases left unmatched: 3. The length of the CDR3 is 15 residues. CDR3: CASRPTSGGYNEQFF. CDR3 nucleotide sequence: TGTGCCAGTAGACCGACTAGCGGGGGCTACAATGAGCAGTTCTTC.

The CDR3 bases are TGTGCCAGTCAGAAAACCTCTGGAAACACCATATATTTT. This sequence encodes CASQKTSGNTIYF. The gene calls are TRBV6-5 and TRBJ1-3; D uncertain. The CDR3 is 13 amino acids. V lost 9 bases and J 0 bases, leaving 9 bases between the germline ends. The V gene's germline CDR1 is MNHEY and CDR2 SVGAGI.

The gene calls are TRBV11-3 and TRBJ2-1; TRBD1 agrees at 7 bases. Germline-derived CDR1 and CDR2 are SGHNT and YENEEA. CDR3 length: 15 amino acids. The ends lost 4 bases at V and 3 bases at J; junction bases unmatched: 6. CDR3 DNA sequence: TGTGCCAGCAGCTCCAGCAGGGGGTACTACAATGAGCAGTTCTTC. Translated: CASSSSRGYYNEQFF.

Of note for this clone: Other DNA sequences from this sample encode an identical CDR3 as well. This chain links TRBV19 with TRBJ1-6; 11 bases line up with TRBD1. Trimming at V came to 4 bases and at J to 10 bases, leaving 6 bases not matched to a gene. The germline V gene encodes CDR1 LNHDA and CDR2 SQIVND (reference sequence). CDR3 length equals 15 residues. Here the CDR3 DNA reads TGTGCCAGTAGTAGCCGGACAGGGGGCCGCTCACCCCTCCACTTT. Protein sequence: CASSSRTGGRSPLHF. Full variable domain (outside the CDR3, taken from reference TRBV19 and TRBJ1-6): DGGITQSPKYLFRKEGQNVTLSCEQNLNHDAMYWYRQDPGQGLRLIYYSQIVNDFQKGDIAEGYSVSREKKESFPLTVTSAQKNPTAFYLCASSSRTGGRSPLHFGNGTRLTVT.

This chain uses TRBV4-1 with TRBJ2-7, with a weak D call TRBD1 (5 bases). The CDR3 consists of 15 residues. CDR1 and CDR2 from the germline V gene are MGHRA and YSYEKL. Deletions cut 0 bases from V and 3 bases from J, with 12 bases between. CDR3 nucleotide sequence: TGCGCCAGCAGCCAAGATCGCCAGGGTTACTACGAGCAGTACGTC. Translation gives CASSQDRQGYYEQYV.

This clone was detected once. The rearrangement links TRBV5-1 to TRBJ1-2; 8 bases line up with TRBD1. Germline CDR1 is SGHRS and CDR2 is YFSETQ. J gave up 6 bases and V 4 bases, and 8 bases lay outside the gene matches. The CDR3 consists of 14 residues. CDR3 bases: TGCGCCAGCAGCCTTGGACAGGGATTAAATGGCTACACCTTC. Translated: CASSLGQGLNGYTF. Full variable domain (outside the CDR3, taken from reference TRBV5-1 and TRBJ1-2): KAGVTQTPRYLIKTRGQQVTLSCSPISGHRSVSWYQQTPGQGLQFLFEYFSETQRNKGNFPGRFSGRQFSNSRSEMNVSTLELGDSALYLCASSLGQGLNGYTFGSGTRLTVV.